These 14 T cell receptor beta chains were sequenced from one sample in a study of T-cell reconstitution after alpha-beta-depleted transplantation in children. Construction of the TCRbeta library involved unique molecular identifiers. TCRdb used MiXCR to reprocess the PCR reads, holding one entry per CDR3 protein. The table has around 960,000 distinct CDR3 sequences, around 30% seen once; the top ten hold over 25%. The source was PBMCs, mostly from graft donor cells, collected 360 days after TCRalphabeta/CD19-depleted stem cell transplant. These receptors all come from a boy younger than two who had a stem cell transplant for SCID, so the T cells may come from the graft donor.

The genes are TRBV12-3 or TRBV12-4 and TRBJ2-7, with D possibly matching TRBD1 (6 bases). CDR3 length: 16 residues. V lost 6 bases, J lost 0 bases, and 18 bases lay in between. As DNA, the CDR3 is TGTGCCAGCAGCCTTTGGCCGGACAGCCTCTCCTACGAGCAGTACTTC. It is translated as CASSLWPDSLSYEQYF.

This clonotype has only a few counts. V gene TRBV12-3 or TRBV12-4 combines with J gene TRBJ2-7, with D possibly being TRBD2 (5 bases). CDR3 length: 13 amino acids. V lost 5 bases, J lost 0 bases, and 8 bases lay in between. The chain's CDR3 is CASSTGLSYEQYF. The DNA of the CDR3 is TGTGCCAGCAGTACCGGACTCTCCTACGAGCAGTACTTC.

The rearrangement uses TRBV4-2 and TRBJ2-2, with 9 bases lining up with TRBD2. The CDR3 totals 17 residues. CDR1 LGHNA and CDR2 YNFKEQ come from the germline V gene. J gave up 5 bases and V 0 bases, and 7 bases lay outside the gene matches. This CDR3 is CASSQEWTSELTGELFF. The CDR3 coding sequence is TGTGCCAGCAGCCAAGAGTGGACTAGCGAGCTGACCGGGGAGCTGTTTTTT.

This sequence joins TRBV7-8 and TRBJ2-2, with D possibly matching TRBD2 (6 bases). The CDR3 is 16 residues long. Trimming pared 5 bases from V and 0 bases from J, leaving 13 bases between. Germline values: CDR1 SGHVS, CDR2 FQNEAQ. The DNA of the CDR3 is TGTGCCAGCAGCCGAAAGCGGGTCACGAACACCGGGGAGCTGTTTTTT. This sequence encodes CASSRKRVTNTGELFF. Filled out from reference TRBV7-8 and TRBJ2-2, the complete variable domain reads GAGVSQSPRYKVAKRGQDVALRCDPISGHVSLFWYQQALGQGPEFLTYFQNEAQLDKSGLPSDRFFAERPEGSVSTLKIQRTQQEDSAVYLCASSRKRVTNTGELFFGEGSRLTVL.

This chain uses TRBV10-2 with TRBJ2-2; 8 bases agree with TRBD1. This CDR3 is 15 amino acids long. The germline CDR1 and CDR2 sequences are WSHSY and SAAADI. V dropped 3 bases and J dropped 4; count of bases not matched to a gene: 4. The DNA of the CDR3 is TGCGCCAGCAGTGAAGAGGGACAGGTCACCGGGGAGCTGTTTTTT. It yields the protein CASSEEGQVTGELFF.

This clonotype has only a few counts. The V call is TRBV28, the J call TRBJ2-7; TRBD1 aligns across 9 bases. Germline values: CDR1 MDHEN, CDR2 SYDVKM. The J segment lost 3 bases and the V segment lost 6 bases, leaving 6 bases of the junction unmatched. The CDR3 loop spans 14 amino acids. Written as DNA, the CDR3 is TGTGCCAGCAGGCGGACAGGGGCAGACTACGAGCAGTACTTC. Translation gives CASRRTGADYEQYF.

This clonotype showed up just a few times. V and J are TRBV5-1 and TRBJ2-1; D gene ambiguous. CDR1 and CDR2 (germline): SGHRS, YFSETQ. There are 12 residues in the CDR3. Trimming shortened V by 4 bases and J by 5 bases, and 7 bases separated the two germline ends. The CDR3, as DNA: TGCGCCAGCAGCAGATCCCACAATGAGCAGTTCTTC. This encodes CASSRSHNEQFF.

This chain connects TRBV28 to TRBJ2-4; 9 nucleotides line up with TRBD2. The germline V gene has CDR1 MDHEN and CDR2 SYDVKM. V lost 0 bases and J lost 8; bases outside the gene matches: 11. This CDR3 region has 17 residues. The CDR3 DNA is TGTGCCAGCAGTTTATGGCTAGCGGGGAGGCTAAGAGACATTCAGTACTTC. The encoded protein is CASSLWLAGRLRDIQYF.

This chain joins TRBV12-3 or TRBV12-4 and TRBJ2-5, with D perhaps TRBD1 (6 bases). Trimming removed 5 bases at V and 1 base at J, with 8 bases between. The CDR3 extends over 13 amino acids. The CDR3 region has the DNA TGTGCCAGCAGTCACAGGGTCCAAGAGACCCAGTACTTC. Its translation is CASSHRVQETQYF.

The chain uses TRBV4-3 and TRBJ2-7; TRBD1 matches at 9 bases. There are 16 residues in the CDR3. With V trimmed by 4 bases and J by 2 bases, 9 bases remained unmatched. Germline V lookup: CDR1 LGHNA, CDR2 YSLEER. CDR3 sequence (DNA): TGCGCCAGCAGCCCAGAACAGGGGGCGACTACCTACGAGCAGTACTTC. Amino acids: CASSPEQGATTYEQYF.

The CDR3 loop reads CASSPYRVLATNEQFF. CDR3 in DNA: TGTGCCAGCAGCCCATACAGGGTCCTAGCCACGAATGAGCAGTTCTTC. The genes are TRBV3-1 and TRBJ2-1; maybe TRBD1 (6 bases). Between the trimmed V and J ends, which lost 4 bases and 7 bases, there was a span of 20 bases. The CDR3 extends over 16 amino acids. CDR1 LGHDT and CDR2 YNNKEL come from the germline V gene (reference sequence).

In DNA form, the CDR3 reads TGTGCCAGCAGCTTAACGTTTCTTAATGAGCAGTTCTTC. Amino acid sequence: CASSLTFLNEQFF. The rearrangement uses TRBV7-3 and TRBJ2-1; no firm D call. CDR1 and CDR2 (germline): SGHTA, FQGTGA. CDR3 length: 13 residues. Trimming took off 0 bases at V and 7 bases at J, with 7 bases between the two ends. Based on the CDR3 plus reference TRBV7-3 and TRBJ2-1, the full variable domain is GAGVSQTPSNKVTEKGKYVELRCDPISGHTALYWYRQSLGQGPEFLIYFQGTGAADDSGLPNDRFFAVRPEGSVSTLKIQRTERGDSAVYLCASSLTFLNEQFFGPGTRLTVL.

The gene calls are TRBV7-2 and TRBJ1-6; 9 nucleotides line up with TRBD1. The CDR3 extends over 17 amino acids. Per the germline V gene, CDR1 is SGHTA and CDR2 is FQGNSA. The junction had 12 bases not matched to a gene; V was cut back by 3 bases and J by 9 bases. CDR3 DNA: TGTGCCAGCAGCTTGTGGAACCGGGACAGGGAGACTTCACCCCTCCACTTT. It is translated as CASSLWNRDRETSPLHF. The entire variable domain, with the rest obtained from reference TRBV7-2 and TRBJ1-6, is as follows: GAGVSQSPSNKVTEKGKDVELRCDPISGHTALYWYRQSLGQGLEFLIYFQGNSAPDKSGLPSDRFSAERTGGSVSTLTIQRTQQEDSAVYLCASSLWNRDRETSPLHFGNGTRLTVT.

Only a few counts were recorded for this clonotype. This chain connects TRBV6-1 to TRBJ2-2; 12 bases map to TRBD2. The CDR3 totals 17 residues. V dropped 6 bases and J dropped 4; count of bases not matched to a gene: 9. Germline V lookup: CDR1 MNHNS, CDR2 SASEGT. The CDR3 here is CASSRRGLAGVTGELFF. DNA for the CDR3: TGTGCCAGCAGCCGCCGGGGACTAGCGGGTGTCACCGGGGAGCTGTTTTTT.